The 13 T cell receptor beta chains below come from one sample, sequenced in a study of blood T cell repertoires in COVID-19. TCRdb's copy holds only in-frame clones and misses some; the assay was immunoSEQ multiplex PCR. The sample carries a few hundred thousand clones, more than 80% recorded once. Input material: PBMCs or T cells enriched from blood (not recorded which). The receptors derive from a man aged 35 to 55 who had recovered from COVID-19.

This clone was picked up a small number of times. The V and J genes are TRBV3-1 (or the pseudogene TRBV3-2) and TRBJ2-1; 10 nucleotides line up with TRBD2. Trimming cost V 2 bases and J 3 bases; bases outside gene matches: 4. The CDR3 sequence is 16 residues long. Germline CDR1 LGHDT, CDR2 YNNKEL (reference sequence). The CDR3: CASSQLAGGYYNEQFF. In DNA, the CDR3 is TGTGCCAGCAGCCAATTAGCGGGGGGATACTACAATGAGCAGTTCTTC.

The chain's CDR3 is CASSDRQGIGGELFF. CDR3 nucleotides: TGTGCCAGCAGTGATCGACAGGGGATTGGCGGGGAGCTGTTTTTT. The genes are TRBV25-1 and TRBJ2-2, with 8 bases that match TRBD1. The V gene's germline CDR1 is MGHDK and CDR2 SYGVNS. There are 15 residues in the CDR3. V trimming: 3 bases; J trimming: 7 bases; junction bases outside the gene matches: 7. Filled out from reference TRBV25-1 and TRBJ2-2, the complete variable domain reads EADIYQTPRYLVIGTGKKITLECSQTMGHDKMYWYQQDPGMELHLIHYSYGVNSTEKGDLSSESTVSRIRTEHFPLTLESARPSHTSQYLCASSDRQGIGGELFFGEGSRLTVL.

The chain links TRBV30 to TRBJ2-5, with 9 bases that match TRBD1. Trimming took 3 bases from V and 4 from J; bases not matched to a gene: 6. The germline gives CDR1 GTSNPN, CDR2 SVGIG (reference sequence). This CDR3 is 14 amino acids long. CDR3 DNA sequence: TGTGCCTGGAGCCCGGGACAGGGACGAGAGACCCAGTACTTC. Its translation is CAWSPGQGRETQYF.

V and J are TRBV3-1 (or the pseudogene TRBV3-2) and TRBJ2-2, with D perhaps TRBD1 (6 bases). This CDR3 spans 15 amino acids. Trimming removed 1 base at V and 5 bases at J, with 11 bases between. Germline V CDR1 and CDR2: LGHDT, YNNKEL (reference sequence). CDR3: CASSQAPQGTGELFF. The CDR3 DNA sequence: TGTGCCAGCAGCCAAGCCCCACAGGGTACCGGGGAGCTGTTTTTT.

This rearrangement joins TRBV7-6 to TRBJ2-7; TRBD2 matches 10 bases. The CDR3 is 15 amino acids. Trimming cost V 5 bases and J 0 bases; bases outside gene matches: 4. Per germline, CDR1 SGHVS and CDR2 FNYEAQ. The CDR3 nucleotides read TGTGCCAGCAGCCGAACTAGCGGGAACTCCTACGAGCAGTACTTC. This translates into CASSRTSGNSYEQYF.

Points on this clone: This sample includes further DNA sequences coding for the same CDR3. CDR3 loop: CATSDSGTGGNQPQHF. DNA for the CDR3: TGTGCCACCAGTGATTCGGGGACAGGCGGAAATCAGCCCCAGCATTTT. The chain is built from TRBV24-1 and TRBJ1-5; TRBD1 agrees at 8 bases. V dropped 2 bases and J dropped 4; count of bases not matched to a gene: 6. The CDR3 has 16 residues. Germline V gene data show CDR1 as KGHDR and CDR2 as SFDVKD.

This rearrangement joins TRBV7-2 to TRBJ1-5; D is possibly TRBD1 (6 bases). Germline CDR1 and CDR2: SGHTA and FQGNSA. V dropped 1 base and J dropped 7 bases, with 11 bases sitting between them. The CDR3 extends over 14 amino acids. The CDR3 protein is CASSLGQRGQPQHF. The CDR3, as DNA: TGTGCCAGCAGCTTAGGGCAAAGGGGGCAGCCCCAGCATTTT.

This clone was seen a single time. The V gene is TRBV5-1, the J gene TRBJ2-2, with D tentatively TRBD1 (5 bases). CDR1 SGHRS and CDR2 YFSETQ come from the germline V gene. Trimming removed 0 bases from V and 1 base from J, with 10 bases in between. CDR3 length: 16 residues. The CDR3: CASSLDGQGNTGELFF. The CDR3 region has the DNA TGCGCCAGCAGCTTGGACGGCCAGGGGAACACCGGGGAGCTGTTTTTT.

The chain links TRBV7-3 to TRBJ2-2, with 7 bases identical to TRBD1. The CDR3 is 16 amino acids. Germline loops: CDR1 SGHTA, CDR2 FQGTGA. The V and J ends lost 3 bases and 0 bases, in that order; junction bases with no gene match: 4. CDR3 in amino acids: CASSFRQGTNTGELFF. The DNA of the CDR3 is TGTGCCAGCAGCTTTCGACAGGGAACGAACACCGGGGAGCTGTTTTTT.

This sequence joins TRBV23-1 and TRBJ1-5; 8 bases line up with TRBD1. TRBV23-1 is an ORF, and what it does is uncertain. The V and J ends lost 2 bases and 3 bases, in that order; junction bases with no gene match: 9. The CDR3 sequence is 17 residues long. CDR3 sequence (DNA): TGCGCCAGCAGTCAAATAATGACAGGGGATGACAATCAGCCCCAGCATTTT. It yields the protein CASSQIMTGDDNQPQHF.

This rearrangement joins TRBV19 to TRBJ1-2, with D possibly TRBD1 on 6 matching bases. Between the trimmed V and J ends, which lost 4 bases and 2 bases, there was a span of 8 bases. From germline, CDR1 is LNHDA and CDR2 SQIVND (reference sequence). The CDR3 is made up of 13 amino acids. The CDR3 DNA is TGTGCCAGTAGTAGGACAGAGAACTATGGCTACACCTTC. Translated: CASSRTENYGYTF. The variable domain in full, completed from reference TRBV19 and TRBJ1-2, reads DGGITQSPKYLFRKEGQNVTLSCEQNLNHDAMYWYRQDPGQGLRLIYYSQIVNDFQKGDIAEGYSVSREKKESFPLTVTSAQKNPTAFYLCASSRTENYGYTFGSGTRLTVV.

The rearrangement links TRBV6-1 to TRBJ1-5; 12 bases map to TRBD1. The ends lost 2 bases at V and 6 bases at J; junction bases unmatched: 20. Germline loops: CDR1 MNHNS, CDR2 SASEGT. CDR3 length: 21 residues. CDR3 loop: CASSEKPLFRDRGRKVQPQHF. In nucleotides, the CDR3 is TGTGCCAGCAGTGAAAAACCCTTATTTAGGGACAGGGGGCGGAAGGTTCAGCCCCAGCATTTT.

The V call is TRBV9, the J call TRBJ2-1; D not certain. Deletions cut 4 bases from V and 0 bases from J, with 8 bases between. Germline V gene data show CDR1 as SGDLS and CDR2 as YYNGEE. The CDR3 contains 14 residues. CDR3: CASSQRSSYNEQFF. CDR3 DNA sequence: TGTGCCAGCAGCCAAAGGAGCTCCTACAATGAGCAGTTCTTC.